One TCR beta chain is described in this entry. Antigen specificity is unknown. Both 60 Vbeta primers and 13 Jbeta primers went into the PCR. Profiled with immunoSEQ multiplex PCR; TCRdb holds only in-frame clones, not every one. The table shows some 150,000 clones, with around 79% occurring only once. These data originate in a study of cytomegalovirus exposure and HLA in healthy donors. About the study: Approximately 81% of 350 to 400 genotyped donors fell in the Caucasian-associated ancestry cluster.

Study results and limitations: Later, an analysis showed that TCR beta chains associated with HLA were more clonally expanded than others that were equally common.

The origin of this receptor is a male donor in good health and CMV-seronegative. Sequencing input: PBMCs.

CDR3 region: CASSVRGLVYNEQFF. In DNA, the CDR3 is TGTGCCAGCAGCGTACGGGGACTGGTATACAATGAGCAGTTCTTC. The chain joins TRBV7-2 to TRBJ2-1; maybe TRBD2 (6 bases). The CDR3 extends over 15 amino acids. Germline assignment: CDR1 SGHTA and CDR2 FQGNSA. With 5 bases removed from V and 4 bases from J, the gap between germline ends came to 15 bases. The variable domain in full, with the rest retrieved from reference TRBV7-2 and TRBJ2-1, is GAGVSQSPSNKVTEKGKDVELRCDPISGHTALYWYRQSLGQGLEFLIYFQGNSAPDKSGLPSDRFSAERTGGSVSTLTIQRTQQEDSAVYLCASSVRGLVYNEQFFGPGTRLTVL.